The T cell receptor beta chain under discussion was sequenced for a study of blood T cell repertoires in COVID-19 (dated by TCRdb to about 2020). As for the study more broadly: Samples covering the acute and convalescent phases of COVID-19 were provided by collaborators in the United States, Italy and Spain. The material from the prospective study consisted of cDNA or gDNA derived from T cells, B-cell-depleted T cells, or PBMCs. Subjects who had been exposed to COVID-19, were actively infected with it, or had recovered from it provided the deeply sampled blood TCRbeta repertoires that made up the dataset. The repertoires were released in a freely available public database intended as a resource for research on the immune response to SARS-CoV-2. The samples were drawn from two sources: the first 160 participants of the ongoing ImmuneRACE study, and 1,254 subjects contributed by 6 global collaborators. A de-identified subject ID, COVID-19 status, age in years and sex were almost always included in the sample metadata. HLA class I and class II types, where available, came from metadata supplied by the sample provider rather than from assay-based typing.

TCRbeta CDR3 regions were amplified from genomic DNA by means of the immunoSEQ Assay, a bias-controlled multiplex PCR. The original pipeline was this. The number of nucleated cells in each sample was estimated from the amplification of reference gene primers within the assay. Sequence reads were collapsed and filtered to measure the absolute abundance of every unique TCRbeta CDR3 rearrangement. For each sample, productive Simpson clonality was calculated as the square root of Simpson's diversity index over productive rearrangements. Here the immuneACCESS table is served through TCRdb, limited to in-frame sequences with V and J called. Missing clones are a known gap in these copies; in checked studies unresolved V genes cover under half, and the rest lacks a known reason. V and J calls and clone size are given by that table; D and trimming were obtained from the DNA. The sample table shows about 200,000 clones, and roughly 86% are seen once. The ten largest clones take up 7.6% of the sample.

Overall study results and their limits: How much clinical and demographic metadata was included differed by source and by participant, and the metadata was provided uncurated.

Per the germline V gene, MGHRA is the CDR1 and YSYEKL is the CDR2. The CDR3 runs 16 residues from the cysteine to the phenylalanine. The entry retains the CDR3 DNA only, 48 bases that are in frame from base 1. V lost 0 bases and J lost 4 bases; the stretch between them is 15 bases long. As regards this clone: The antigen it binds to is not known. No much larger clonotype is one base removed from it; base qualities were not supplied.

Whole blood was collected in K2EDTA tubes by collaborating institutions according to the institutions' own protocols. For TCRbeta analysis, collaborators shipped samples in one of three forms: frozen whole blood, isolated PBMCs, or DNA extracted from either of those sample types. What was sequenced was peripheral blood. The TCR was taken from a woman aged 50 to 65 with active or convalescent COVID-19. The sequence joins TRBV4-1 to TRBJ1-1; the D gene lacks a confident call. The CDR3 region reads CASSQDLGRVGTEAFF. The bases read TGCGCCAGCAGCCAAGACTTGGGGAGGGTGGGCACTGAAGCTTTCTTT.